The clone carrying this TCR beta chain was seen only a few times. This sample was included in a study of T cells after yellow fever vaccination. Trimming cost V 2 bases and J 1 base, with 6 bases left between them. The CDR3 extends over 14 amino acids. Germline CDR1 reads MNHEY; CDR2 reads SVGAGI. From the 5' RACE reads, TCRdb called clonotypes with MiXCR, one entry per CDR3 protein. This sample carries about 240,000 distinct CDR3 sequences, roughly 7.2% of them seen once, and the ten largest clones take approximately 0.85%. This chain links TRBV6-5 with TRBJ1-5; D unresolved. Material: CD4+ T cells sorted from PBMCs, obtained 15 days after the yellow fever booster vaccination. This sequence originates from a young man who received the YFV17D yellow fever vaccine. The CDR3, as DNA: TGTGCCAGCAGTTACAGGGTGAGCAATCAGCCCCAGCATTTT. Its translation is CASSYRVSNQPQHF.